One sample yielded the 17 T cell receptor beta chains listed below, sequenced in a study of shared clonotypes between healthy human individuals. The protocol was immunoSEQ multiplex PCR, while the TCRdb copy is restricted to in-frame clones and leaves out a portion. Of millions of clones in the sample, 90% to 95% were seen once. The source material was naive CD4+ T cells from PBMCs. Subset specified: CD45RA+ positively selected. Source of these receptors: a young man in good health. Some clones in this sample may be carry-over from other donors' samples.

On this clone itself: The sample holds other DNA sequences that translate to the same CDR3. This chain connects TRBV5-1 to TRBJ2-7, with 9 bases fitting TRBD2. Germline loops: CDR1 SGHRS, CDR2 YFSETQ. The CDR3 has 15 residues. J was trimmed by 3 bases and V by 4 bases; bases with no gene match: 8. CDR3 DNA sequence: TGCGCCAGCAGCCTGGGACTAGCAGACAACTACGAGCAGTACTTC. This encodes CASSLGLADNYEQYF. The variable domain in full, with the rest retrieved from reference TRBV5-1 and TRBJ2-7, is KAGVTQTPRYLIKTRGQQVTLSCSPISGHRSVSWYQQTPGQGLQFLFEYFSETQRNKGNFPGRFSGRQFSNSRSEMNVSTLELGDSALYLCASSLGLADNYEQYFGPGTRLTVT.

With respect to this clone: The identical CDR3 is also encoded by other nucleotide sequences in the sample. The chain joins TRBV27 to TRBJ1-5; D call uncertain. CDR1 is MNHEY and CDR2 is SMNVEV in the germline V gene (reference sequence). This CDR3 region has 13 residues. Trimming removed 2 bases at V and 2 bases at J, with 4 bases between. The CDR3: CASSLIGNQPQHF. The CDR3 DNA sequence: TGTGCCAGCAGTTTAATAGGCAATCAGCCCCAGCATTTT.

This clone has a single count. V gene TRBV11-3 combines with J gene TRBJ1-1; 7 bases line up with TRBD1. J was trimmed by 1 base and V by 0 bases; bases with no gene match: 8. Germline CDR1 SGHNT, CDR2 YENEEA. The CDR3 contains 17 residues. CDR3 loop: CASSLDTWTGPNTEAFF. The CDR3 DNA reads as TGTGCCAGCAGCTTAGATACCTGGACAGGACCGAACACTGAAGCTTTCTTT.

This clone was picked up a small number of times. The chain joins TRBV10-3 to TRBJ1-5; D is unclear. The CDR3 length is 13 residues. V shed 3 bases and J shed 9 bases, with 12 bases lying between them. The germline gives CDR1 ENHRY, CDR2 SYGVKD. The CDR3 here is CAISESTRRPQHF. CDR3 DNA sequence: TGTGCCATCAGTGAAAGTACACGGCGGCCCCAGCATTTT.

V usage is TRBV6-4 and J usage is TRBJ2-3; 8 nucleotides align to TRBD2. This CDR3 has 15 amino acids. The V gene's germline CDR1 is MRHNA and CDR2 SNTAGT. V was clipped by 5 bases and J by 4 bases; unmatched bases: 8. This CDR3 is CASSYSSGIADTQYF. The DNA of the CDR3 is TGTGCCAGCAGTTATAGTAGCGGGATCGCAGATACGCAGTATTTT.

This clone was found once. The same CDR3 is also encoded by other DNA sequences in this sample. V gene TRBV2 combines with J gene TRBJ2-2; D is ambiguous. Trimming left V 6 bases short and J 0 bases short, with 8 bases between. Per the germline V gene, CDR1 is SNHLY and CDR2 is FYNNEI. The length of the CDR3 is 14 residues. The CDR3: CASSRAANTGELFF. CDR3 DNA sequence: TGTGCCAGCAGCCGGGCAGCGAACACCGGGGAGCTGTTTTTT.

This chain joins TRBV15 and TRBJ2-6; D unresolved. V dropped 0 bases and J dropped 3 bases, with 3 bases sitting between them. This CDR3 region has 14 residues. Germline V lookup: CDR1 LNHNV, CDR2 YYDKDF (reference sequence). In DNA form, the CDR3 reads TGTGCCACCAGCAGAGATCGTGGGGCCAACGTCCTGACTTTC. It yields the protein CATSRDRGANVLTF.

V is TRBV5-4 and J is TRBJ1-4; D is uncertain. Per the germline V gene, CDR1 is SGHNT and CDR2 is YYREEE (reference sequence). V lost 4 bases and J 0 bases, leaving 10 bases between the germline ends. The CDR3 spans 15 residues. The CDR3 DNA reads as TGTGCCAGCAGCCCTTCCCCTGCAACTAATGAAAAACTGTTTTTT. Its translation: CASSPSPATNEKLFF. Looking up the rest from reference TRBV5-4 and TRBJ1-4 gives the full variable domain: ETGVTQSPTHLIKTRGQQVTLRCSSQSGHNTVSWYQQALGQGPQFIFQYYREEENGRGNFPPRFSGLQFPNYSSELNVNALELDDSALYLCASSPSPATNEKLFFGSGTQLSVL.

A single count supports this clone. The V and J genes are TRBV11-2 and TRBJ2-3, with 8 bases matching TRBD1. The CDR3 extends over 16 amino acids. Germline-derived CDR1 and CDR2 are SGHAT and FQNNGV. V lost 5 bases to trimming and J lost 2 bases; unmatched junction nucleotides: 9. The CDR3 spells CASSKGQVLFTDTQYF. The CDR3 coding sequence is TGTGCCAGCAGCAAGGGACAGGTCCTTTTCACAGATACGCAGTATTTT.

V and J are TRBV7-3 and TRBJ2-7, with 10 bases fitting TRBD1. Per the germline V gene, CDR1 is SGHTA and CDR2 is FQGTGA. The CDR3 consists of 15 residues. V lost 1 base to trimming and J lost 4 bases; unmatched junction nucleotides: 4. The CDR3 DNA reads TGTGCCAGCAGCTTAATCCGGGACAGGGGATACGAGCAGTACTTC. It yields the protein CASSLIRDRGYEQYF.

Regarding this clone: Other DNA sequences within the sample encode an identical CDR3. The rearrangement uses TRBV5-1 and TRBJ1-3; TRBD1 is a possible D gene (5 bases). The CDR3 length is 13 residues. Deletions cut 4 bases from V and 2 bases from J, with 7 bases between. Germline lookup yields CDR1 SGHRS and CDR2 YFSETQ. DNA of the CDR3: TGCGCCAGCAGCCAGGGTACTGGAAACACCATATATTTT. Amino acids: CASSQGTGNTIYF. The entire variable domain, with the rest obtained from reference TRBV5-1 and TRBJ1-3, is as follows: KAGVTQTPRYLIKTRGQQVTLSCSPISGHRSVSWYQQTPGQGLQFLFEYFSETQRNKGNFPGRFSGRQFSNSRSEMNVSTLELGDSALYLCASSQGTGNTIYFGEGSWLTVV.

Comments on this clone: Other nucleotide sequences in the sample specify the same CDR3. This sequence joins TRBV10-3 and TRBJ1-5, with TRBD1 matching 9 bases. This CDR3 spans 14 amino acids. Germline loops: CDR1 ENHRY, CDR2 SYGVKD. With 6 bases clipped from V and 4 bases from J, the junction kept 4 bases outside the gene matches. CDR3 amino acids: CAISKDRGNQPQHF. The CDR3 DNA reads as TGTGCCATCAGCAAGGACAGGGGTAATCAGCCCCAGCATTTT.

The V gene is TRBV14, the J gene TRBJ2-2; TRBD2 is a possible D gene (6 bases). Trimming pared 0 bases from V and 4 bases from J, leaving 12 bases between. The CDR3 runs to 16 residues. Germline loops: CDR1 SGHDN, CDR2 FVKESK. CDR3 region: CASSQDGKEGTGELFF. The CDR3 DNA reads as TGTGCCAGCAGCCAAGATGGTAAGGAGGGCACCGGGGAGCTGTTTTTT.

The J gene is TRBJ2-5, the V gene TRBV7-2; D gene uncertain. The CDR3 consists of 13 residues. Trimming removed 5 bases at V and 2 bases at J, with 9 bases between. Looked up from germline, CDR1 is SGHTA and CDR2 is FQGNSA. CDR3 DNA sequence: TGTGCCAGCAGCCCCAAGACTCAAGAGACCCAGTACTTC. It encodes CASSPKTQETQYF.

The chain carries TRBV5-6 and TRBJ1-5, with D unclear. Trimming cost V 0 bases and J 9 bases, with 10 bases left between them. The germline CDR1 and CDR2 sequences are SGHDT and YYEEEE. The CDR3 contains 13 residues. CDR3 nucleotides: TGTGCCAGCAGCTTGGCCTTGAGTGGGCCCCAGCATTTT. Translated: CASSLALSGPQHF.

Worth noting for this clone: Other nucleotide sequences in the sample specify the same CDR3. V and J are TRBV9 and TRBJ1-1, with D possibly matching TRBD1 (5 bases). V lost 0 bases and J lost 0, with 12 bases in between. The germline CDR1 and CDR2 sequences are SGDLS and YYNGEE. The CDR3 runs to 16 residues. This CDR3 reads CASSVGVGLLNTEAFF. CDR3 in DNA: TGTGCCAGCAGCGTAGGAGTGGGGCTTCTGAACACTGAAGCTTTCTTT.

The chain employs TRBV6-6 and TRBJ2-3; 8 bases line up with TRBD2. With V trimmed by 6 bases and J by 3 bases, 8 bases remained unmatched. The V gene's germline CDR1 is MNHNY and CDR2 SVGAGI (reference sequence). This CDR3 has 15 residues. This CDR3 reads CASRGAGARTDTQYF. DNA for the CDR3: TGTGCCAGCAGGGGAGCGGGAGCGCGGACAGATACGCAGTATTTT.